Reported below is one T cell receptor beta chain. The source of the sample is a study of blood T cell repertoires in COVID-19. Study-wide background: Whether acute or convalescent, the COVID-19 samples came from the United States, Italy and Spain. PBMCs, B-cell-depleted T cells, or T cells provided the cDNA or gDNA that made up the material.

Per the original data handling: Scientists estimated how many nucleated cells there were by amplifying reference gene primers. Sequencing used immunoSEQ multiplex PCR; TCRdb keeps in-frame clones, though not all of them. V, J and clone size derive from that table, while D and trimming were established from the DNA sequence. This sample has about half a million clones, with roughly 85% found just once. The CDR3 loop spans 14 amino acids. Trimming removed 2 bases from V and 13 bases from J; junction bases left unmatched: 3. Germline V CDR1 and CDR2: SGHNT, YYREEE (reference sequence). The rearrangement joins TRBV5-4 to TRBJ2-1; 16 positions agree with TRBD2. Input material: peripheral blood. The receptor was derived from a human donor in a cohort sampled during active COVID-19. CDR3 region: CASSLGTSGRVQFF. The CDR3 region has the DNA TGTGCCAGCAGCTTAGGGACTAGCGGGAGGGTACAGTTCTTC.